A single sample is the source of the 29 T cell receptor beta chains below, sequenced in a study of cytomegalovirus exposure and HLA in healthy donors. Sequencing was performed with immunoSEQ multiplex PCR; in TCRdb, only in-frame clones are kept and a portion is missing. The sample contains about 180,000 clones, about 89% of which appear only once. Sequences were obtained from PBMCs. These receptor sequences come from a man aged 18 to 29 in good health and CMV-seropositive.

The chain is built from TRBV29-1 and TRBJ1-4; D call uncertain. Trimming took off 4 bases at V and 7 bases at J, with 10 bases between the two ends. CDR1 is SQVTM and CDR2 is ANQGSEA in the germline V gene. The CDR3 sequence is 12 residues long. The CDR3 coding sequence is TGCAGCGTTGGAACGGGGAGTGAAAAACTGTTTTTT. Translating gives CSVGTGSEKLFF.

The chain carries TRBV6-5 and TRBJ1-2; the match to TRBD1 covers 10 bases. The V and J ends lost 5 bases and 2 bases, in that order; junction bases with no gene match: 2. CDR1 MNHEY and CDR2 SVGAGI come from the germline V gene. There are 14 residues in the CDR3. The CDR3: CASSVGQGNYGYTF. CDR3 bases: TGTGCCAGCAGTGTGGGACAGGGGAACTATGGCTACACCTTC.

The CDR3 DNA reads as TGTGCCAGCAGTTCGCCCTATAGCGGGGGAACCTACAATGAGCAGTTCTTC. It yields the protein CASSSPYSGGTYNEQFF. The chain links TRBV27 to TRBJ2-1, with 9 bases fitting TRBD2. Germline values: CDR1 MNHEY, CDR2 SMNVEV (reference sequence). The CDR3 sequence is 17 residues long. The junction had 9 bases not matched to a gene; V was cut back by 4 bases and J by 2 bases.

The gene calls are TRBV6-1 and TRBJ2-2, with D uncertain. CDR1 and CDR2 from the germline V gene are MNHNS and SASEGT. The CDR3 sequence is 14 residues long. Trimming pared 6 bases from V and 6 bases from J, leaving 14 bases between. CDR3 region: CASSPRGQPGELFF. In DNA, the CDR3 is TGTGCCAGCAGCCCCCGCGGTCAGCCCGGGGAGCTGTTTTTT.

The chain carries TRBV7-2 and TRBJ2-7, with D perhaps matching TRBD1 (6 bases). V lost 1 base and J lost 2, with 15 bases in between. The CDR3 length is 16 residues. Germline CDR1 SGHTA, CDR2 FQGNSA. The CDR3 region has the DNA TGTGCCAGCAGCTTAGGATGGGGAGACAGGACCTACGAGCAGTACTTC. Protein: CASSLGWGDRTYEQYF.

The V call is TRBV19, the J call TRBJ1-5; 7 nucleotides agree with TRBD1. Trimming cost V 5 bases and J 4 bases; bases outside gene matches: 5. The CDR3 contains 14 residues. Germline V gene lookup returns CDR1 LNHDA and CDR2 SQIVND (reference sequence). Written as DNA, the CDR3 is TGTGCCAGTAGTCCGGGGACAGAAAATCAGCCCCAGCATTTT. Residues: CASSPGTENQPQHF.

The rearrangement links TRBV9 to TRBJ2-3, with TRBD2 matching 13 bases. Germline V lookup: CDR1 SGDLS, CDR2 YYNGEE. The CDR3 loop spans 17 amino acids. The J segment lost 0 bases and the V segment lost 9 bases, leaving 10 bases of the junction unmatched. DNA of the CDR3: TGTGCCACCTCCCGGACTAGCGGGGGACTTAGCACAGATACGCAGTATTTT. Protein: CATSRTSGGLSTDTQYF.

CDR3 DNA: TGTGCCAGCAGCAATAGTTACTACGAGCAGTACTTC. Residues: CASSNSYYEQYF. The genes are TRBV7-2 and TRBJ2-7; no clear D gene. Germline CDR1 is SGHTA and CDR2 is FQGNSA. The CDR3 is 12 residues long. Trimming cost V 5 bases and J 3 bases, with 8 bases left between them.

The rearrangement joins TRBV6-5 to TRBJ1-4; 8 bases fit TRBD1. CDR1 and CDR2 from the germline V gene are MNHEY and SVGAGI. V lost 0 bases to trimming and J lost 6 bases; unmatched junction nucleotides: 6. CDR3 length equals 16 residues. CDR3 residues: CASSYSPPGGHEKLFF. CDR3 nucleotide sequence: TGTGCCAGCAGTTACTCACCCCCAGGGGGCCATGAAAAACTGTTTTTT.

This sequence joins TRBV7-2 and TRBJ1-4; D is possibly TRBD1 (6 bases). V was pared by 5 bases and J by 8 bases, with 18 bases between. The CDR3 contains 15 residues. Germline values: CDR1 SGHTA, CDR2 FQGNSA. CDR3 bases: TGTGCCAGCAGCCGAGGGGGTTTAGCCAAGGAAAAACTGTTTTTT. Residues: CASSRGGLAKEKLFF.

The chain joins TRBV7-9 to TRBJ2-7, with a possible D match to TRBD1 (6 bases). Germline V lookup: CDR1 SEHNR, CDR2 FQNEAQ (reference sequence). The length of the CDR3 is 15 residues. V was clipped by 3 bases and J by 1 base, with 13 bases between them. The CDR3 nucleotides are TGTGCCAGCAGCTTCTCATCCAGGGGATCCTACGAGCAGTACTTC. It encodes CASSFSSRGSYEQYF.

The V call is TRBV7-2, the J call TRBJ2-7; 8 nucleotides match TRBD2. Per the germline V gene, CDR1 is SGHTA and CDR2 is FQGNSA. Trimming removed 1 base from V and 7 bases from J; junction bases left unmatched: 12. The CDR3 is 16 residues long. The CDR3 nucleotides read TGTGCCAGCAGCTTAGGTCCCCAGCGGGAGATCTATGAGCAGTACTTC. Translation gives CASSLGPQREIYEQYF.

V and J are TRBV27 and TRBJ2-2; TRBD1 matches 10 bases. CDR1 and CDR2 (germline): MNHEY, SMNVEV (reference sequence). The J segment lost 7 bases and the V segment lost 5 bases, leaving 13 bases of the junction unmatched. This CDR3 is built from 17 residues. The CDR3 region has the DNA TGTGCCAGCAGTCAAGTCCTTTTAGGGACAGGGGACGGGGAGCTGTTTTTT. Translation: CASSQVLLGTGDGELFF.

The chain joins TRBV2 to TRBJ2-3, with TRBD2 matching over 9 bases. Germline-derived CDR1 and CDR2 are SNHLY and FYNNEI. After removal of 5 bases from V and 5 bases from J, the junction contained 5 bases not matched to a gene. The CDR3 covers 14 residues. The CDR3 nucleotides are TGTGCCAGCAGTTCCCAGCGGGGGGAAGATACGCAGTATTTT. This encodes CASSSQRGEDTQYF. Using reference TRBV2 and TRBJ2-3 for the parts outside the CDR3, the full variable domain is EPEVTQTPSHQVTQMGQEVILRCVPISNHLYFYWYRQILGQKVEFLVSFYNNEISEKSEIFDDQFSVERPDGSNFTLKIRSTKLEDSAMYFCASSSQRGEDTQYFGPGTRLTVL.

The chain has TRBV7-2 and TRBJ2-7; D call uncertain. Germline CDR1 reads SGHTA; CDR2 reads FQGNSA. V lost 5 bases to trimming and J lost 0 bases, with 5 bases between them. The CDR3 totals 12 residues. CDR3 nucleotides: TGTGCCAGCAGCCGTTTCTCCTACGAGCAGTACTTC. Translated: CASSRFSYEQYF.

This chain uses TRBV6-4 with TRBJ2-7, with 8 positions matching TRBD2. V lost 6 bases to trimming and J lost 5 bases; unmatched junction nucleotides: 9. Germline V gene data show CDR1 as MRHNA and CDR2 as SNTAGT. This CDR3 has 14 amino acids. The chain's CDR3 is CASSPVAGTDEQYF. CDR3 DNA sequence: TGTGCCAGCAGCCCCGTAGCGGGAACCGACGAGCAGTACTTC.

The rearrangement links TRBV30 to TRBJ1-1; D unclear. This CDR3 contains 11 residues. Trimming shortened V by 2 bases and J by 12 bases, and 13 bases separated the two germline ends. CDR1 GTSNPN and CDR2 SVGIG come from the germline V gene (reference sequence). The CDR3: CAWSPRASSFF. CDR3 coding DNA: TGTGCCTGGAGTCCGCGGGCCTCCTCTTTCTTT.

The chain combines TRBV7-2 with TRBJ2-2; perhaps TRBD2 as D (6 bases). CDR1 and CDR2 from the germline V gene are SGHTA and FQGNSA. V lost 5 bases, J lost 6 bases, and 16 bases lay in between. The CDR3 has 15 residues. CDR3 amino acids: CASSIGTGVAGELFF. The CDR3, as DNA: TGTGCCAGCAGCATCGGGACTGGTGTGGCCGGGGAGCTGTTTTTT.

V usage is TRBV2 and J usage is TRBJ1-4; D is unresolved. Trimming stripped 3 bases from V and 3 bases from J, with 8 bases between. From germline, CDR1 is SNHLY and CDR2 FYNNEI. CDR3 length: 14 amino acids. The CDR3 DNA reads TGTGCCAGCAGTGAGACTAGGGCTAATGAAAAACTGTTTTTT. It translates to CASSETRANEKLFF.

The CDR3 region is CASSWGTGDVMEKLFF. The CDR3 nucleotides read TGTGCCAGCAGCTGGGGGACAGGGGACGTCATGGAAAAACTGTTTTTT. V and J are TRBV5-6 and TRBJ1-4; the match to TRBD1 covers 10 bases. Germline trimming cut 3 bases from V and 8 bases from J; bases unmatched to any gene: 10. CDR1 SGHDT and CDR2 YYEEEE come from the germline V gene. This CDR3 spans 16 amino acids.

The chain uses TRBV6-5 and TRBJ1-1; the match to TRBD1 covers 7 bases. Germline V gene lookup returns CDR1 MNHEY and CDR2 SVGAGI. After removal of 4 bases from V and 0 bases from J, the junction contained 8 bases not matched to a gene. The CDR3 is 16 amino acids. Here the CDR3 DNA reads TGTGCCAGCAGTTCCAGACAGGGAGGCGTGAACACTGAAGCTTTCTTT. Translating gives CASSSRQGGVNTEAFF.

The chain employs TRBV9 and TRBJ1-4; tentatively, D is TRBD1 (6 bases). Looked up from germline, CDR1 is SGDLS and CDR2 is YYNGEE. V dropped 6 bases and J dropped 4 bases, with 13 bases sitting between them. The CDR3 loop spans 14 amino acids. The CDR3: CASKGEGGNEKLFF. The CDR3 region has the DNA TGTGCCAGCAAGGGGGAAGGGGGTAATGAAAAACTGTTTTTT.

The chain combines TRBV27 with TRBJ1-1; possibly TRBD1 for D (5 bases). Deletions cut 5 bases from V and 5 bases from J, with 18 bases between. Per germline, CDR1 MNHEY and CDR2 SMNVEV (reference sequence). This CDR3 has 15 residues. The CDR3 DNA reads as TGTGCCAGCAGTCCCACCCCGTCGGGGGAGACTGAAGCTTTCTTT. Its translation: CASSPTPSGETEAFF.

The CDR3 nucleotides are TGTGCCAGCAGCTGGTTGGAGGCAGATACGCAGTATTTT. Encoded protein: CASSWLEADTQYF. This chain links TRBV7-2 with TRBJ2-3; D perhaps matches TRBD2 (5 bases). Trimming stripped 4 bases from V and 4 bases from J, with 9 bases between. Germline-derived CDR1 and CDR2 are SGHTA and FQGNSA. The CDR3 consists of 13 residues.

V and J are TRBV11-2 and TRBJ2-1; D is unclear. CDR3 length: 13 amino acids. The V end was cut by 1 base, the J end by 4 bases, with 5 bases between. Germline loops: CDR1 SGHAT, CDR2 FQNNGV. CDR3 sequence (DNA): TGTGCCAGCAGCTTAGCGGAGTACAATGAGCAGTTCTTC. Amino acids: CASSLAEYNEQFF. The full variable domain, completed using reference TRBV11-2 and TRBJ2-1, is EAGVAQSPRYKIIEKRQSVAFWCNPISGHATLYWYQQILGQGPKLLIQFQNNGVVDDSQLPKDRFSAERLKGVDSTLKIQPAKLEDSAVYLCASSLAEYNEQFFGPGTRLTVL.

V gene TRBV7-2 combines with J gene TRBJ2-7; possible D gene TRBD1, 5 bases. This CDR3 spans 13 amino acids. Trimming took 1 base from V and 7 from J, leaving 11 bases between them. The V gene's germline CDR1 is SGHTA and CDR2 FQGNSA. CDR3 region: CASSLVSTAEQYF. DNA for the CDR3: TGTGCCAGCAGCTTAGTTTCGACAGCGGAGCAGTACTTC.

The rearrangement joins TRBV5-4 to TRBJ1-1, with a weak D call TRBD1 (5 bases). The CDR3 extends over 14 amino acids. Germline-derived CDR1 and CDR2 are SGHNT and YYREEE (reference sequence). V lost 4 bases, J lost 7 bases, and 17 bases lay in between. The chain's CDR3 is CASSAMGQVGEAFF. The CDR3 coding sequence is TGTGCCAGCAGCGCTATGGGGCAGGTGGGTGAAGCTTTCTTT.

This sequence joins TRBV5-1 and TRBJ1-1; D gene ambiguous. This CDR3 has 15 amino acids. Germline values: CDR1 SGHRS, CDR2 YFSETQ. V lost 4 bases, J lost 0 bases, and 13 bases lay in between. CDR3 loop: CASSAYSAMNTEAFF. DNA for the CDR3: TGCGCCAGCAGCGCGTACAGTGCCATGAACACTGAAGCTTTCTTT.

This chain connects TRBV28 to TRBJ2-4; TRBD2 matches 13 bases. The CDR3 consists of 19 residues. The V segment lost 5 bases and the J segment 7 bases; nucleotides outside the gene matches: 17. The germline gives CDR1 MDHEN, CDR2 SYDVKM. CDR3 amino acids: CASSPQTELAGGPRNIQYF. In DNA, the CDR3 is TGTGCCAGCAGTCCCCAAACCGAACTAGCGGGAGGGCCTCGTAACATTCAGTACTTC.